The 29 T cell receptor beta chains listed next were all sequenced from one sample in a study of blood T cell repertoires in COVID-19. Assay used: immunoSEQ multiplex PCR; TCRdb lists only in-frame clones, some missing. The sample contains 300,000 to 400,000 clones, 65% to 90% of which appear only once. The sample taken for sequencing was peripheral blood. These TCRs come from a human donor in a cohort sampled during active COVID-19.

The chain has TRBV4-2 and TRBJ2-1, with TRBD2 as a possible D gene (6 bases). The V gene's germline CDR1 is LGHNA and CDR2 YNFKEQ. CDR3 length equals 15 residues. V gave up 1 base and J gave up 5 bases, with 12 bases separating them. The CDR3 is CASSQGAGPHNEQFF. CDR3 bases: TGTGCCAGCAGCCAAGGGGCGGGGCCCCACAATGAGCAGTTCTTC.

The V gene is TRBV7-9, the J gene TRBJ1-5; a weak D match, TRBD1 (6 bases). Trimming stripped 1 base from V and 4 bases from J, with 20 bases between. This CDR3 is 18 amino acids long. In germline, CDR1 is SEHNR, CDR2 FQNEAQ (reference sequence). Here the CDR3 DNA reads TGTGCCAGCAGCTTAGGTACCACGACTACAGGGTATAATCAGCCCCAGCATTTT. Translation: CASSLGTTTTGYNQPQHF.

This clone has just a few counts. The V call is TRBV2, the J call TRBJ1-4, with TRBD1 matching 9 bases. The length of the CDR3 is 15 residues. Germline CDR1 SNHLY, CDR2 FYNNEI. The trim removed 7 bases at V and 6 bases at J, leaving 9 bases unmatched. CDR3: CASNQQGAFYEKLFF. CDR3 nucleotide sequence: TGTGCCAGCAATCAACAGGGGGCGTTCTATGAAAAACTGTTTTTT.

The chain couples TRBV2 to TRBJ1-5; no definite D call. Trimming removed 4 bases from V and 5 bases from J, with 9 bases in between. Germline CDR1 SNHLY, CDR2 FYNNEI. The CDR3 contains 13 residues. The CDR3 here is CASSGESYQPQHF. DNA of the CDR3: TGTGCCAGCAGTGGGGAGAGTTATCAGCCCCAGCATTTT. Full variable domain (remainder filled in from reference TRBV2 and TRBJ1-5): EPEVTQTPSHQVTQMGQEVILRCVPISNHLYFYWYRQILGQKVEFLVSFYNNEISEKSEIFDDQFSVERPDGSNFTLKIRSTKLEDSAMYFCASSGESYQPQHFGDGTRLSIL.

The V call is TRBV5-1, the J call TRBJ1-5, with D unclear. V lost 5 bases to trimming and J lost 7 bases, with 13 bases between them. There are 13 residues in the CDR3. Looked up from germline, CDR1 is SGHRS and CDR2 is YFSETQ. As DNA, the CDR3 is TGCGCCAGCAGTTCGAGTGCGGGGCAGCCCCAGCATTTT. This gives the protein CASSSSAGQPQHF.

The chain uses TRBV4-1 and TRBJ2-6, with a weak D call TRBD1 (5 bases). The CDR3 totals 17 residues. Germline CDR1 and CDR2: MGHRA and YSYEKL. Trimming removed 0 bases from V and 1 base from J, with 10 bases in between. Here the CDR3 DNA reads TGCGCCAGCAGCCAAGAACCCGACAGTTCTGGGGCCAACGTCCTGACTTTC. Encoded protein: CASSQEPDSSGANVLTF.

The chain links TRBV19 to TRBJ1-5, with 9 nucleotides matching TRBD1. J lost 4 bases, V lost 2 bases, and 12 bases had no gene match. Germline values: CDR1 LNHDA, CDR2 SQIVND (reference sequence). The CDR3 extends over 18 amino acids. CDR3 region: CASSIIFPGQGGNQPQHF. CDR3 bases: TGTGCCAGTAGTATAATATTTCCGGGACAGGGAGGAAATCAGCCCCAGCATTTT.

This clone has only one observation. The V and J genes are TRBV7-3 and TRBJ1-2; maybe TRBD1 (6 bases). CDR3 length equals 15 residues. Trimming removed 6 bases at V and 4 bases at J, with 18 bases between. Germline V gives CDR1 SGHTA, CDR2 FQGTGA. CDR3 DNA sequence: TGTGCCAGCAGACCAACGGCGGGGGCGGGCTATGGCTACACCTTC. Amino acid sequence: CASRPTAGAGYGYTF.

CDR3 in amino acids: CASRRTGNGNQPQHF. For the CDR3, the DNA is TGTGCCAGCAGGCGGACAGGGAACGGCAATCAGCCCCAGCATTTT. This sequence joins TRBV6-5 and TRBJ1-5, with 8 bases fitting TRBD1. Germline CDR1 and CDR2: MNHEY and SVGAGI. The V gene end was trimmed by 6 bases and the J gene end by 2 bases; junction bases not matched to a gene: 6. This CDR3 is built from 15 residues.

J is TRBJ1-2 and V is TRBV6-5; 9 nucleotides match TRBD1. After removal of 4 bases from V and 8 bases from J, the junction contained 11 bases not matched to a gene. Germline V CDR1 and CDR2: MNHEY, SVGAGI. The CDR3 runs 15 residues. The CDR3, as DNA: TGTGCCAGCAGTTTTTCCACAGGGGGCGCGTCGGGCTACACCTTC. Translation gives CASSFSTGGASGYTF.

This chain joins TRBV10-3 and TRBJ2-7; D may be TRBD2 (6 bases). From germline, CDR1 is ENHRY and CDR2 SYGVKD. The CDR3 extends over 13 amino acids. The germline V and J ends were trimmed by 2 bases and 6 bases, with 11 bases remaining between them. CDR3 bases: TGTGCCATCAGTGAGGGGACTCCAAGCGAGCAGTACTTC. This encodes CAISEGTPSEQYF.

The genes are TRBV5-1 and TRBJ2-5; 11 nucleotides agree with TRBD2. The CDR3 has 15 residues. Germline CDR1 reads SGHRS; CDR2 reads YFSETQ. V was pared by 4 bases and J by 7 bases, with 9 bases of the junction left unmatched. The CDR3 spells CASSVGTSGLGTQYF. CDR3 DNA sequence: TGCGCCAGCAGCGTCGGGACTAGCGGCTTAGGGACCCAGTACTTC. Based on the CDR3 plus reference TRBV5-1 and TRBJ2-5, the full variable domain is KAGVTQTPRYLIKTRGQQVTLSCSPISGHRSVSWYQQTPGQGLQFLFEYFSETQRNKGNFPGRFSGRQFSNSRSEMNVSTLELGDSALYLCASSVGTSGLGTQYFGPGTRLLVL.

The V and J genes are TRBV14 and TRBJ2-1; 9 positions match TRBD2. CDR3 length: 20 residues. Germline V gives CDR1 SGHDN, CDR2 FVKESK. V shed 1 base, J shed 3 bases, and the junction held 16 bases outside the gene matches. The CDR3 DNA reads as TGTGCCAGCAGCCAAGCATCGAATTTCCGGCGGGGGGGCTTCTACAATGAGCAGTTCTTC. It codes for CASSQASNFRRGGFYNEQFF.

This clone came up once. The DNA for the CDR3 is TGCGCCAGCAGCCAAGGGGGCAGTGAGTGGGGCAATCAGCCCCAGCATTTT. This encodes CASSQGGSEWGNQPQHF. The chain recombines TRBV4-1 with TRBJ1-5; TRBD1 is a possible D gene (5 bases). The CDR3 totals 17 residues. Germline V gene lookup returns CDR1 MGHRA and CDR2 YSYEKL. V lost 1 base to trimming and J lost 2 bases, with 15 bases between them.

This clone was seen more than once but under ten times. V usage is TRBV5-5 and J usage is TRBJ1-5; D may be TRBD1 (6 bases). V was trimmed by 3 bases and J by 4 bases, leaving 11 bases between them. The CDR3 is 14 residues long. CDR1 and CDR2 from the germline V gene are SGHKS and YYEKEE (reference sequence). The CDR3 bases are TGTGCCAGCAGCTGGGGAGGGGGTAATCAGCCCCAGCATTTT. Protein product: CASSWGGGNQPQHF.

The V and J genes are TRBV5-5 and TRBJ1-1; 7 nucleotides agree with TRBD1. Germline-derived CDR1 and CDR2 are SGHKS and YYEKEE (reference sequence). The CDR3 spans 14 residues. After removal of 3 bases from V and 1 base from J, the junction contained 3 bases not matched to a gene. CDR3 coding DNA: TGTGCCAGCAGCTACGGGACAGCGAACACTGAAGCTTTCTTT. Translated, it gives CASSYGTANTEAFF.

The V and J genes are TRBV27 and TRBJ1-2; TRBD1 agrees at 8 bases. V shed 6 bases, J shed 6 bases, and the junction held 6 bases outside the gene matches. This CDR3 spans 13 amino acids. Germline V gene data show CDR1 as MNHEY and CDR2 as SMNVEV (reference sequence). CDR3 protein: CASRGTGGDGYTF. The CDR3 DNA follows: TGTGCCAGCAGGGGGACAGGAGGGGATGGCTACACCTTC.

The genes are TRBV12-5 and TRBJ2-7; TRBD1 matches 8 bases. The CDR3 covers 15 residues. Unmatched junction bases numbered 6, after V lost 1 base and J lost 4 bases. Germline V gene lookup returns CDR1 LGHNT and CDR2 FRNRAP. The chain's CDR3 is CASGLAAGTGYEQYF. The CDR3 region has the DNA TGTGCTAGTGGTTTGGCCGCCGGGACAGGTTACGAGCAGTACTTC.

This clone has just one count. This chain links TRBV5-1 with TRBJ1-2; D remains unclear. CDR1 and CDR2 (germline): SGHRS, YFSETQ. Trimming cost V 4 bases and J 4 bases, with 14 bases left between them. The CDR3 spans 14 residues. The CDR3 bases are TGCGCCAGCAGCCCGGAGGCCAATTTCTATGGCTACACCTTC. The encoded protein is CASSPEANFYGYTF.

The CDR3 here is CARLTGIYGYTF. CDR3 nucleotides: TGTGCCCGCTTGACAGGGATCTATGGCTACACCTTC. This chain joins TRBV30 and TRBJ1-2, with TRBD1 matching 7 bases. This CDR3 is built from 12 residues. Per germline, CDR1 GTSNPN and CDR2 SVGIG (reference sequence). Trimming took 8 bases from V and 4 from J; bases not matched to a gene: 7. Full variable domain (outside the CDR3, taken from reference TRBV30 and TRBJ1-2): SQTIHQWPATLVQPVGSPLSLECTVEGTSNPNLYWYRQAAGRGLQLLFYSVGIGQISSEVPQNLSASRPQDRQFILSSKKLLLSDSGFYLCARLTGIYGYTFGSGTRLTVV.

This chain links TRBV7-9 with TRBJ2-7, with TRBD1 matching 7 bases. The CDR3 has 14 residues. Trimming at V came to 0 bases and at J to 4 bases, leaving 3 bases not matched to a gene. The germline CDR1 and CDR2 sequences are SEHNR and FQNEAQ (reference sequence). This CDR3 is CASSLAMTGYEQYF. CDR3 sequence (DNA): TGTGCCAGCAGCTTAGCTATGACAGGGTACGAGCAGTACTTC.

The rearrangement joins TRBV6-5 to TRBJ1-5, with D tentatively TRBD1 (6 bases). The CDR3 is 13 residues long. V lost 8 bases to trimming and J lost 5 bases, with 13 bases between them. The germline CDR1 and CDR2 sequences are MNHEY and SVGAGI. Here the CDR3 DNA reads TGTGCCAGCGGGGGGGGCGGTCATCAGCCCCAGCATTTT. This sequence encodes CASGGGGHQPQHF.

This chain connects TRBV28 to TRBJ1-1; the match to TRBD1 covers 8 bases. V gave up 2 bases and J gave up 1 base; unmatched junction bases: 6. The CDR3 sequence is 16 residues long. Looked up from germline, CDR1 is MDHEN and CDR2 is SYDVKM. The CDR3 here is CASSLTPGTGNTEAFF. The CDR3 DNA is TGTGCCAGCAGTTTAACCCCCGGGACAGGGAACACTGAAGCTTTCTTT.

Only a few counts were recorded for this clone. This rearrangement joins TRBV6-2 or TRBV6-3 to TRBJ2-7, with 9 bases identical to TRBD2. V was pared by 0 bases and J by 5 bases, with 5 bases of the junction left unmatched. Germline assignment: CDR1 MNHEY and CDR2 SVGEGT. This CDR3 has 15 residues. CDR3 region: CASSYSRGGPDEQYF. The CDR3 DNA follows: TGTGCCAGCAGTTACTCGCGGGGGGGCCCGGACGAGCAGTACTTC.

This chain uses TRBV28 with TRBJ1-1; D gene uncertain. The CDR3 is 13 amino acids. Deletions cut 4 bases from V and 1 base from J, with 7 bases between. CDR1 and CDR2 (germline): MDHEN, SYDVKM. The CDR3 loop reads CASSSPSNTEAFF. CDR3 bases: TGTGCCAGCAGTTCCCCATCGAACACTGAAGCTTTCTTT.

The sample holds one count of this clone. The chain couples TRBV3-1 (or the pseudogene TRBV3-2) to TRBJ2-3; 7 bases match TRBD2. In germline, CDR1 is LGHDT, CDR2 YNNKEL (reference sequence). The CDR3 has 16 amino acids. Unmatched junction bases numbered 4, after V lost 0 bases and J lost 1 base. CDR3 nucleotide sequence: TGTGCCAGCAGCCAAGATGTGGCGGGGGGCACAGATACGCAGTATTTT. This encodes CASSQDVAGGTDTQYF.

This clone showed up just once. The rearrangement joins TRBV6-4 to TRBJ1-2, with TRBD1 identical over 7 bases. This CDR3 region has 14 residues. The ends lost 6 bases at V and 3 bases at J; junction bases unmatched: 7. The germline V gene encodes CDR1 MRHNA and CDR2 SNTAGT. CDR3 nucleotide sequence: TGTGCCAGCAGGGACACCGGGACAGACTATGGCTACACCTTC. Protein product: CASRDTGTDYGYTF.

The V call is TRBV27, the J call TRBJ1-5; 12 bases align to TRBD1. Germline CDR1 reads MNHEY; CDR2 reads SMNVEV (reference sequence). The CDR3 is 16 residues long. With V trimmed by 3 bases and J by 3 bases, 3 bases remained unmatched. CDR3 bases: TGTGCCAGCAGTTTCCGGGGACAGGGGGCCAATCAGCCCCAGCATTTT. Protein: CASSFRGQGANQPQHF.

This clone was detected only a few times. The J gene is TRBJ2-2, the V gene TRBV10-2, with 11 bases aligning to TRBD2. CDR1 is WSHSY and CDR2 is SAAADI in the germline V gene. V lost 7 bases and J lost 6; bases outside the gene matches: 4. The CDR3 extends over 14 amino acids. CDR3 DNA: TGCGCCAGCACCATTAGCGGGGGGGCCGGGGAGCTGTTTTTT. Translation: CASTISGGAGELFF.